This T cell receptor (beta chain) was captured in a study of T cell responses to AZD1222 COVID-19 vaccine. Points from the study as a whole: Researchers report vaccine-associated CD4 TCRs spanning spike, with dominance at 160-218 and 743-854. No repertoire was sampled before or during the peak T cell response, only after it. Donors, mostly white British, included more females; clonal diversity was possibly underestimated.

About this clone itself: The antigen is not known.

Researchers grouped second doses given at about 4 or about 12 weeks into one pool. Only in-frame clones appear in the TCRdb table, and some are missing; sequencing was by immunoSEQ multiplex PCR. Of tens of thousands of clones in the sample, around 80% are singletons; the top ten hold more than 3%. Germline V CDR1 and CDR2: KGHSH, LQKENI. The CDR3 consists of 12 residues. V gave up 6 bases and J gave up 5 bases, with 10 bases separating them. V gene TRBV18 combines with J gene TRBJ2-5, with D unclear. Sequencing was performed on peripheral blood, taken 28 days after the second AZD1222 dose. The TCR sequence derives from an adult who received the AZD1222 COVID-19 vaccine. CDR3 loop: CASSASRETQYF. The CDR3 nucleotides are TGTGCCAGCTCCGCATCCCGGGAGACCCAGTACTTC.